The 23 T cell receptor beta chains below were found in one sample sequenced in a study of control samples from healthy donors and cancer patients. Here immunoSEQ multiplex PCR was the method, and the copy in TCRdb shows in-frame clones only, minus some. Here the sample spans some 51,000 clones, about 96% being singletons. The sequenced material came from blood. Receptors originate from a woman aged 18-29 years in good health.

This chain uses TRBV30 with TRBJ1-6; no definite D call. Germline lookup yields CDR1 GTSNPN and CDR2 SVGIG (reference sequence). The germline V and J ends were trimmed by 3 bases and 0 bases, with 9 bases remaining between them. This CDR3 has 15 residues. CDR3 nucleotide sequence: TGTGCCTGGAGCTTACAGAGCTCCTATAATTCACCCCTCCACTTT. Amino acid sequence: CAWSLQSSYNSPLHF.

V gene TRBV7-2 combines with J gene TRBJ1-2, with 9 positions matching TRBD1. This CDR3 comprises 14 residues. Trimming removed 5 bases from V and 8 bases from J; junction bases left unmatched: 9. CDR1 and CDR2 (germline): SGHTA, FQGNSA. The CDR3 coding sequence is TGTGCCAGCAGCCTGAGGACAGGGGAGGGAGGCTACACCTTC. This gives the protein CASSLRTGEGGYTF. Full variable domain (outside the CDR3, taken from reference TRBV7-2 and TRBJ1-2): GAGVSQSPSNKVTEKGKDVELRCDPISGHTALYWYRQSLGQGLEFLIYFQGNSAPDKSGLPSDRFSAERTGGSVSTLTIQRTQQEDSAVYLCASSLRTGEGGYTFGSGTRLTVV.

This clone has only one observation. The rearrangement joins TRBV19 to TRBJ1-3; 7 bases align to TRBD1. V shed 7 bases and J 4 bases; nucleotides not matched to a gene: 7. The CDR3 sequence is 14 residues long. Germline assignment: CDR1 LNHDA and CDR2 SQIVND (reference sequence). CDR3 region: CASTQTGQGNTIYF. The CDR3 nucleotides are TGTGCCAGTACCCAGACAGGGCAAGGAAACACCATATATTTT.

This chain joins TRBV29-1 and TRBJ1-2, with D maybe TRBD1 (6 bases). V shed 3 bases and J shed 6 bases, with 8 bases lying between them. CDR3 length: 11 amino acids. CDR1 is SQVTM and CDR2 is ANQGSEA in the germline V gene. CDR3 region: CSVEGQHGYTF. The CDR3 DNA reads TGCAGCGTTGAGGGACAACATGGCTACACCTTC. Filled out from reference TRBV29-1 and TRBJ1-2, the complete variable domain reads SAVISQKPSRDICQRGTSLTIQCQVDSQVTMMFWYRQQPGQSLTLIATANQGSEATYESGFVIDKFPISRPNLTFSTLTVSNMSPEDSSIYLCSVEGQHGYTFGSGTRLTVV.

The chain carries TRBV6-5 and TRBJ1-1, with 7 bases matching TRBD1. The CDR3 loop spans 11 amino acids. Germline lookup yields CDR1 MNHEY and CDR2 SVGAGI. Germline trimming cut 5 bases from V and 8 bases from J; bases unmatched to any gene: 2. CDR3 nucleotide sequence: TGTGCCAGCAGTAAACAGGGGGAAGCTTTCTTT. It yields the protein CASSKQGEAFF.

The chain is built from TRBV29-1 and TRBJ1-1, with D tentatively TRBD1 (5 bases). The V gene lost 4 bases and the J gene lost 6 bases, with 15 bases spanning the gap. The CDR3 consists of 13 residues. The germline gives CDR1 SQVTM, CDR2 ANQGSEA. The CDR3 is CSVVGTRSPEAFF. CDR3 DNA: TGCAGCGTTGTAGGGACGAGATCCCCTGAAGCTTTCTTT.

This clone was seen a single time. The chain carries TRBV5-6 and TRBJ1-2, with D perhaps TRBD1 (5 bases). Germline assignment: CDR1 SGHDT and CDR2 YYEEEE. V shed 6 bases and J shed 6 bases, with 15 bases lying between them. The CDR3 has 13 residues. The CDR3 nucleotides read TGTGCCAGCACCCCAGGTCGGGACCATGGCTACACCTTC. Translating gives CASTPGRDHGYTF.

The gene calls are TRBV12-3 or TRBV12-4 and TRBJ1-2, with unresolved D. The CDR3 runs to 11 residues. V dropped 4 bases and J dropped 14 bases, with 14 bases sitting between them. The CDR3 sequence is CASSYLGENTF. The DNA of the CDR3 is TGTGCCAGCAGTTATCTCGGGGAGAATACCTTC.

This chain uses TRBV3-1 (or the pseudogene TRBV3-2) with TRBJ1-1, with D maybe TRBD1 (6 bases). The ends were cut back, 4 bases at V and 6 bases at J, with 21 bases in the middle. This CDR3 spans 16 amino acids. CDR1 is LGHDT, CDR2 YNNKEL, per germline (reference sequence). In DNA form, the CDR3 reads TGTGCCAGCAGCCCCGAGGGGGTAGGGAAAGAGGCTGAAGCTTTCTTT. Its protein product is CASSPEGVGKEAEAFF.

This clone was recorded once. The gene calls are TRBV6-5 and TRBJ1-1; 8 bases fit TRBD1. Losses at the gene ends were 6 bases for V and 0 bases for J; bases not matched to a gene: 6. This CDR3 region has 15 residues. Germline lookup yields CDR1 MNHEY and CDR2 SVGAGI. The CDR3 region is CASSDRGGMNTEAFF. In DNA, the CDR3 is TGTGCCAGCAGCGACAGGGGCGGGATGAACACTGAAGCTTTCTTT.

The chain combines TRBV25-1 with TRBJ1-1, with D perhaps TRBD1 (5 bases). This CDR3 region has 12 residues. Germline CDR1 and CDR2: MGHDK and SYGVNS. V was pared by 10 bases and J by 3 bases, with 12 bases between. The CDR3 protein is CAKEDSHTEAFF. In DNA, the CDR3 is TGTGCCAAAGAAGACAGCCACACTGAAGCTTTCTTT.

This clone was counted once. V usage is TRBV9 and J usage is TRBJ1-3, with 10 nucleotides matching TRBD1. CDR1 SGDLS and CDR2 YYNGEE come from the germline V gene. The CDR3 covers 17 residues. V dropped 4 bases and J dropped 0; count of bases not matched to a gene: 7. CDR3 sequence: CASSLGQGFSSGNTIYF. Written as DNA, the CDR3 is TGTGCCAGCAGCTTGGGACAGGGGTTCAGCTCTGGAAACACCATATATTTT.

CDR3 coding DNA: TGTGCCAGCAGTGAGATCCCCACAGGGGCCTTGGCCCTCTATGGCTACACCTTC. This sequence encodes CASSEIPTGALALYGYTF. This chain connects TRBV2 to TRBJ1-2; 7 positions match TRBD1. Losses at the gene ends were 3 bases for V and 4 bases for J; bases not matched to a gene: 17. The CDR3 runs to 18 residues. Germline V gives CDR1 SNHLY, CDR2 FYNNEI.

This chain uses TRBV5-1 with TRBJ2-7; the D gene is possibly TRBD2 (7 bases). The CDR3 is made up of 16 amino acids. Germline loops: CDR1 SGHRS, CDR2 YFSETQ. Trimming shortened V by 4 bases and J by 5 bases, and 22 bases separated the two germline ends. CDR3 protein: CASSPFWEGEVHEQYF. In DNA form, the CDR3 reads TGCGCCAGCAGCCCCTTTTGGGAGGGGGAGGTCCACGAGCAGTACTTC.

The chain is built from TRBV7-6 and TRBJ1-2; tentative D call: TRBD1 (6 bases). CDR1 is SGHVS, CDR2 FNYEAQ, per germline. Trimming pared 5 bases from V and 6 bases from J, leaving 10 bases between. The CDR3 is 12 amino acids. The CDR3 reads CASSQTGNGYTF. The DNA of the CDR3 is TGTGCCAGCAGCCAAACAGGGAATGGCTACACCTTC.

The genes are TRBV18 and TRBJ1-5; TRBD1 matches at 8 bases. This CDR3 has 14 amino acids. V was clipped by 6 bases and J by 6 bases; unmatched bases: 7. The germline V gene has CDR1 KGHSH and CDR2 LQKENI. The CDR3 DNA follows: TGTGCCAGCTCCCCAGGGGGCGTGGGTCAGCCCCAGCATTTT. Its protein is CASSPGGVGQPQHF.

A single count supports this clone. This CDR3 reads CASRQDIAKNIQYF. CDR3 DNA: TGTGCCAGCAGGCAGGATATAGCCAAAAACATTCAGTACTTC. The chain has TRBV6-5 and TRBJ2-4, with unresolved D. The CDR3 runs 14 residues. Germline CDR1 MNHEY, CDR2 SVGAGI. V was cut by 6 bases and J by 0 bases, with 9 bases left in between.

The chain recombines TRBV27 with TRBJ1-2; possible D gene TRBD1, 5 bases. This CDR3 contains 21 residues. Per the germline V gene, CDR1 is MNHEY and CDR2 is SMNVEV (reference sequence). The V and J ends lost 4 bases and 4 bases respectively, with 34 bases between them. The CDR3 is CASSYHRQISSPNREGYGYTF. In DNA form, the CDR3 reads TGTGCCAGCAGTTATCATCGACAGATATCATCCCCAAACCGTGAGGGCTATGGCTACACCTTC.

The rearrangement links TRBV5-1 to TRBJ2-7; no firm D call. The V gene's germline CDR1 is SGHRS and CDR2 YFSETQ. Between the trimmed V and J ends, which lost 0 bases and 6 bases, there was a span of 4 bases. The CDR3 covers 11 residues. The CDR3 DNA follows: TGCGCCAGCAGCTTGGGGGGCGAGCAGTACTTC. Amino acid sequence: CASSLGGEQYF.

V gene TRBV12-3 or TRBV12-4 combines with J gene TRBJ1-5; D remains ambiguous. This CDR3 is 12 amino acids long. With 3 bases removed from V and 6 bases from J, the gap between germline ends came to 6 bases. The chain's CDR3 is CASSFSGQPQHF. In nucleotides, the CDR3 is TGTGCCAGCAGTTTTTCGGGTCAGCCCCAGCATTTT.

This clone was counted a single time. This rearrangement joins TRBV30 to TRBJ2-1; a weak D match, TRBD1 (5 bases). CDR1 is GTSNPN, CDR2 SVGIG, per germline (reference sequence). The CDR3 sequence is 16 residues long. This CDR3 is CAGEVRTGQSYNEQFF. The CDR3 DNA sequence: TGTGCAGGGGAAGTCCGGACCGGACAATCCTACAATGAGCAGTTCTTC.

V is TRBV27 and J is TRBJ2-5; TRBD2 matches at 10 bases. This CDR3 is built from 14 residues. The trim removed 8 bases at V and 3 bases at J, leaving 6 bases unmatched. Per germline, CDR1 MNHEY and CDR2 SMNVEV (reference sequence). The CDR3 bases are TGTGCCAGCGGGCGGAGCGGGGGGGAAGAGACCCAGTACTTC. Protein sequence: CASGRSGGEETQYF.

This rearrangement joins TRBV2 to TRBJ2-7; TRBD1 agrees at 8 bases. The V and J ends lost 4 bases and 2 bases, in that order; junction bases with no gene match: 4. The germline gives CDR1 SNHLY, CDR2 FYNNEI. The CDR3 is made up of 14 amino acids. The CDR3 protein is CASSVGTGAYEQYF. The CDR3 coding sequence is TGTGCCAGCAGTGTGGGGACAGGAGCCTACGAGCAGTACTTC.